This TCR beta chain originates from a study of blood T cell repertoires in COVID-19. Across the whole study: Donors in Cohort 3 who had recovered were those with two negative PCRs, healthcare professional clearance, or resolution of their symptoms.

Original data processing: Researchers report that nucleated cell counts were estimated from reference gene primer amplification. Profiling relied on immunoSEQ multiplex PCR, and the TCRdb table lists in-frame clones only, not all of them. V and J calls and clone size are given by that table; D and trimming were obtained from the DNA. This table has some 220,000 clones, about nine tenths appearing once. This clone showed up just once. Germline CDR1 reads SNHLY; CDR2 reads FYNNEI. Between the trimmed V and J ends, which lost 7 bases and 1 base, there was a span of 7 bases. There are 13 residues in the CDR3.

This chain joins TRBV2 and TRBJ1-4, with D possibly TRBD1 on 5 matching bases. The sequenced material came from PBMCs or T cells enriched from blood (not recorded which). The clonotype comes from a woman between 45 and 65 years old in a cohort exposed to, infected with or recovered from COVID-19 (not recorded which). The CDR3 spells CASMGGTNEKLFF. CDR3 nucleotides: TGTGCCAGCATGGGGGGAACTAATGAAAAACTGTTTTTT. The complete variable domain, with remaining parts taken from reference TRBV2 and TRBJ1-4, reads EPEVTQTPSHQVTQMGQEVILRCVPISNHLYFYWYRQILGQKVEFLVSFYNNEISEKSEIFDDQFSVERPDGSNFTLKIRSTKLEDSAMYFCASMGGTNEKLFFGSGTQLSVL.